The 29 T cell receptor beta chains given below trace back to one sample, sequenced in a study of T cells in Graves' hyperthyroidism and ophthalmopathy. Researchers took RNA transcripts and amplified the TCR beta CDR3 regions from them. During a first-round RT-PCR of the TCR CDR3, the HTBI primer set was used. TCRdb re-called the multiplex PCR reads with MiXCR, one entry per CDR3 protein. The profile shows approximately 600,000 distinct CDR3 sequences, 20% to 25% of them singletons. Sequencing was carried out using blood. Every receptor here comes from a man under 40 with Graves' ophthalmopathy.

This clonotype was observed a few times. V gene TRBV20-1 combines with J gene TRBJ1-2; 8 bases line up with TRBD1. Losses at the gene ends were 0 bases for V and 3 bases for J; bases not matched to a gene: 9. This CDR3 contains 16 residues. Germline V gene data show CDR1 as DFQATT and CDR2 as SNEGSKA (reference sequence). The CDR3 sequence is CSARDRLPTGDYGYTF. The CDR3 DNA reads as TGCAGTGCTAGAGACCGGTTACCGACAGGGGACTATGGCTACACCTTC.

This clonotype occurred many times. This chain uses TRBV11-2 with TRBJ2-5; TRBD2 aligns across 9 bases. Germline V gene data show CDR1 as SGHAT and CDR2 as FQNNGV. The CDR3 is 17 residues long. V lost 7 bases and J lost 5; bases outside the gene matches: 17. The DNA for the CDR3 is TGTGCCAGCACCACCTCCATGGGGCTAGCGGGACAGGAGACCCAGTACTTC. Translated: CASTTSMGLAGQETQYF.

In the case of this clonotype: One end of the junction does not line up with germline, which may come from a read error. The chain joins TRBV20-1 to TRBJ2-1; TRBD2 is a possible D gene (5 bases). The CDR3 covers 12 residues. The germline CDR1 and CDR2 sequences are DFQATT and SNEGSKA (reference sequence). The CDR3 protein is CSARGLNNEQFF. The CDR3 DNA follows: TGCAGTGCAAGAGGACTCAACAATGAGCAGTTCTTC.

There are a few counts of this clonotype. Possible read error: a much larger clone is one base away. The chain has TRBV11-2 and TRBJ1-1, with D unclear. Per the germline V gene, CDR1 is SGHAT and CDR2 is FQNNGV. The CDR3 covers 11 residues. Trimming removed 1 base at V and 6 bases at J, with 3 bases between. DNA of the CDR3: TGTGCCAGCAGCTTAGTCGCTGAAGCTTTCTTT. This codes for CASSLVAEAFF.

DNA of the CDR3: TGTGCCAGCAGTTTAACGGGACAGGGAGGTGAAAAACTGTTTTTT. Encoded protein: CASSLTGQGGEKLFF. The chain uses TRBV28 and TRBJ1-4; 9 bases map to TRBD1. The germline gives CDR1 MDHEN, CDR2 SYDVKM. The CDR3 runs to 15 residues. Trimming cost V 2 bases and J 7 bases; bases outside gene matches: 5.

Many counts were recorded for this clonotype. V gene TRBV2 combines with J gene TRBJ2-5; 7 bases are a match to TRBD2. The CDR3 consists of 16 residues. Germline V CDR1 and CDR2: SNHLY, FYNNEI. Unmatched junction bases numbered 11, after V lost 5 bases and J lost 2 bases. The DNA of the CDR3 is TGTGCCAGCAGTCCCTCCTCGTGGGGGGGTCAAGAGACCCAGTACTTC. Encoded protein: CASSPSSWGGQETQYF.

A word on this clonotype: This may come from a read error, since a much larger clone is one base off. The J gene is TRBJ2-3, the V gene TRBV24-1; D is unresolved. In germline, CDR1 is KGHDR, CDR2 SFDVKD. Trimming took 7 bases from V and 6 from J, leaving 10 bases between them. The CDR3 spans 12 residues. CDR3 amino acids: CATSNPPDTQYF. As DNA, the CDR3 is TGTGCCACCAGCAACCCCCCCGATACGCAGTATTTT.

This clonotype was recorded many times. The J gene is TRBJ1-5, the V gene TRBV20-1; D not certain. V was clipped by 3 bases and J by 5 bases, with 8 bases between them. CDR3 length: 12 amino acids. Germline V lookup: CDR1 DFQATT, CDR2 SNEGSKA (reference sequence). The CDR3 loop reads CSASRQYQPQHF. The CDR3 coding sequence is TGCAGTGCTAGTCGGCAGTATCAGCCCCAGCATTTT.

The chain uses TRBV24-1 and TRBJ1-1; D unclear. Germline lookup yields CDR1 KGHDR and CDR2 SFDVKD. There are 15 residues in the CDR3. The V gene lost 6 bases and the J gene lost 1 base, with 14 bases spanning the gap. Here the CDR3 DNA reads TGTGCCACCAGTATCCAGAGAGGGAAGAACACTGAAGCTTTCTTT. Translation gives CATSIQRGKNTEAFF.

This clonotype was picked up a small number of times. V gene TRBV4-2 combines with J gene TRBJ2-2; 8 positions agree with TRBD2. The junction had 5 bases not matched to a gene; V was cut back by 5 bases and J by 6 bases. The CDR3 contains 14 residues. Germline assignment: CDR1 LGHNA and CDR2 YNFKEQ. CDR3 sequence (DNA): TGTGCCAGCAGCGAGAGCGGGAGTGCCGGGGAGCTGTTTTTT. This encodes CASSESGSAGELFF.

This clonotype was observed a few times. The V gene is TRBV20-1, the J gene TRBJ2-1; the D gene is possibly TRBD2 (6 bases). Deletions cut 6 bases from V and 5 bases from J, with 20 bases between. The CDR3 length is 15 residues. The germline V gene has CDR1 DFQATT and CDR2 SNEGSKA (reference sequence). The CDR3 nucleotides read TGCAGTGCCAAACCGGAGGTAGCGGTCAACAATGAGCAGTTCTTC. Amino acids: CSAKPEVAVNNEQFF.

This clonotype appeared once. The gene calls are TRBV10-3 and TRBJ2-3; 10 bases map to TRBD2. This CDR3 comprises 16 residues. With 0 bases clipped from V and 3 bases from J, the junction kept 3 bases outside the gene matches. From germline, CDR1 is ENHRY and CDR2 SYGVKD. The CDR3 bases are TGTGCCATCAGTGAGTCGAGCGGGAGGGTAACAGATACGCAGTATTTT. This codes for CAISESSGRVTDTQYF.

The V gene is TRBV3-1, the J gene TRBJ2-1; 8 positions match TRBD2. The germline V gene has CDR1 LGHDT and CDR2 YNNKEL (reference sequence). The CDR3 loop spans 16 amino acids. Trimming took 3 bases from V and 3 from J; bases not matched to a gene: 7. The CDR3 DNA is TGTGCCAGCAGCCAGGAAGCGGGAGTGATCTACAATGAGCAGTTCTTC. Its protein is CASSQEAGVIYNEQFF.

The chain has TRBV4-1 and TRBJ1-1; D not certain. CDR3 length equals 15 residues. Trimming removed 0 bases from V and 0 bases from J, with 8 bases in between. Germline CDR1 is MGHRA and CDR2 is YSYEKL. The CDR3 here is CASSQEERLNTEAFF. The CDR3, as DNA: TGCGCCAGCAGCCAAGAAGAAAGACTGAACACTGAAGCTTTCTTT.

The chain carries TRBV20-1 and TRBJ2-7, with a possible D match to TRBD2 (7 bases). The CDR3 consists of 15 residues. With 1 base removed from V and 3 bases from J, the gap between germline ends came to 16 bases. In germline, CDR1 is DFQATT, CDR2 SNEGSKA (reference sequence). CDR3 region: CSARGLRGLNYEQYF. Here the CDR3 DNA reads TGCAGTGCTAGAGGGTTGCGGGGGCTAAACTACGAGCAGTACTTC.

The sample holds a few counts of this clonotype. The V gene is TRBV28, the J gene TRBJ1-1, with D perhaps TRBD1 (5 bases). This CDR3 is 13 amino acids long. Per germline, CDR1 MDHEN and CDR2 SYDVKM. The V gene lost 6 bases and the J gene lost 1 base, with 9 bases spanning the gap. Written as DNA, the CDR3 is TGTGCCAGCAGGGAACAGGAGAACACTGAAGCTTTCTTT. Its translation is CASREQENTEAFF.

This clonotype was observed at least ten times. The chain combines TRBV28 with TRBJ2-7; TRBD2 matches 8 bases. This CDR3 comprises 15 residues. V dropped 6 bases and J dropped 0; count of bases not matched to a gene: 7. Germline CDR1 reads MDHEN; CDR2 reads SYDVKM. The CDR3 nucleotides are TGTGCCAGCAGATCTCGGGAGGGTAGCTCCTACGAGCAGTACTTC. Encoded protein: CASRSREGSSYEQYF.

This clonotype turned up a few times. Here the CDR3 reads CASNLRVGEQYF. CDR3 coding DNA: TGTGCCAGCAACTTAAGGGTCGGCGAGCAGTACTTC. The chain carries TRBV6-1 and TRBJ2-7; D is unresolved. The CDR3 sequence is 12 residues long. The V gene's germline CDR1 is MNHNS and CDR2 SASEGT. V lost 7 bases to trimming and J lost 6 bases, with 13 bases between them.

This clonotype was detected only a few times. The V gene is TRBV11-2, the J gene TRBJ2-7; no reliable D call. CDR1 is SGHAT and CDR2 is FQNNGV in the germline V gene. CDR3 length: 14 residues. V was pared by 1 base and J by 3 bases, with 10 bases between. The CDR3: CASSLGVPNYEQYF. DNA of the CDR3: TGTGCCAGCAGCTTAGGGGTCCCAAACTACGAGCAGTACTTC.

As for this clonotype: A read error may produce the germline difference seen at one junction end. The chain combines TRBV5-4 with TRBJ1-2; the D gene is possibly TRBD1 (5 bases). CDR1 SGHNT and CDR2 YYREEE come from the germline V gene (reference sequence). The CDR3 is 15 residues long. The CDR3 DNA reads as TGTGCCGGCAGCCCCGGGACGGGAAGCGCTTATGGCTACACCTTC. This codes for CAGSPGTGSAYGYTF.

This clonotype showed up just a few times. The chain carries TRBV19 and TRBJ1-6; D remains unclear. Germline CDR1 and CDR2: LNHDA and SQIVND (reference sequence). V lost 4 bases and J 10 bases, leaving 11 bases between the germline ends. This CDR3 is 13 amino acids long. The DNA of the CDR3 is TGTGCCAGTAGTACAGGTCCGGAATCACCCCTCCACTTT. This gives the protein CASSTGPESPLHF.

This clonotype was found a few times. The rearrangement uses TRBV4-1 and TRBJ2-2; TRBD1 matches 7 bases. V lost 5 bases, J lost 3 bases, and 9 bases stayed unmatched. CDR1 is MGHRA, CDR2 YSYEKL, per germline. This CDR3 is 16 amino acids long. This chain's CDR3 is CASSSEQGRDTGELFF. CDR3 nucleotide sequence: TGCGCCAGCAGCTCAGAACAGGGGAGAGACACCGGGGAGCTGTTTTTT.

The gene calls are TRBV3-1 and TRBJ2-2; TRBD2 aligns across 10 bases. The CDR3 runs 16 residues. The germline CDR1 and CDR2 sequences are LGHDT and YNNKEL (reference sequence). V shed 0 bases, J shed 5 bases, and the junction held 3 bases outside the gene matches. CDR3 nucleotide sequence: TGTGCCAGCAGCCAAGATACTAGCGGGGCTACCGGGGAGCTGTTTTTT. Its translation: CASSQDTSGATGELFF.

This chain's CDR3 is CASSYNMGSTDTQYF. DNA for the CDR3: TGTGCCAGCAGTTATAATATGGGGTCCACAGATACGCAGTATTTT. The chain is built from TRBV6-9 and TRBJ2-3; D is ambiguous. The CDR3 has 15 residues. The germline V and J ends were trimmed by 2 bases and 2 bases, with 11 bases remaining between them. Germline V gene data show CDR1 as MNHGY and CDR2 as SVAAGI.

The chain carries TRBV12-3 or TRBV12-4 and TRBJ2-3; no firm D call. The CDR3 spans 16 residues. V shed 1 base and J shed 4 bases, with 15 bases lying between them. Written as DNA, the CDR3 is TGTGCCAGCAGTTTAGTTGCGGCTCCCTCGCCAGATACGCAGTATTTT. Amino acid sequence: CASSLVAAPSPDTQYF.

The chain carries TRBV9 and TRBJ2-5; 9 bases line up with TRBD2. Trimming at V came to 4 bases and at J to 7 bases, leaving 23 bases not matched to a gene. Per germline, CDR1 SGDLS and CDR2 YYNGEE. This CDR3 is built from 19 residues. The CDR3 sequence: CASSPRSPRPAGGLGTQYF. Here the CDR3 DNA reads TGTGCCAGCAGCCCTCGTAGCCCCCGTCCAGCGGGAGGATTGGGGACCCAGTACTTC.

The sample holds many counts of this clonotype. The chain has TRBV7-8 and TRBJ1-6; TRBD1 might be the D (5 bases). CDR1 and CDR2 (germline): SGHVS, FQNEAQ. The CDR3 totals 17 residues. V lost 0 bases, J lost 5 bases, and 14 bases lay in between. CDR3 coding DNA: TGTGCCAGCAGCTTAGCTCCCTGGACATACGATAATTCACCCCTCCACTTT. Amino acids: CASSLAPWTYDNSPLHF.

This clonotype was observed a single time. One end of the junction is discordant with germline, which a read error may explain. The CDR3 reads CASSSTSGSSYNLPLHF. The CDR3 region has the DNA TGTGCCAGCAGCTCTACCTCAGGGAGCTCCTATAATTTACCCCTCCACTTT. This sequence joins TRBV5-6 and TRBJ1-6; D might be TRBD1 (5 bases). CDR3 length: 17 amino acids. Germline CDR1 and CDR2: SGHDT and YYEEEE.

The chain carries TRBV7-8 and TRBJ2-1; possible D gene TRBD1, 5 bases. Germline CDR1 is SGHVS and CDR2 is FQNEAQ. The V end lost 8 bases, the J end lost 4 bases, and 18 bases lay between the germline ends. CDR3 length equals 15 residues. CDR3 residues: CASGNVGAIYNEQFF. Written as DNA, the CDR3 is TGTGCCAGCGGCAACGTAGGGGCTATATACAATGAGCAGTTCTTC. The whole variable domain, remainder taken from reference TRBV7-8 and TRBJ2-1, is GAGVSQSPRYKVAKRGQDVALRCDPISGHVSLFWYQQALGQGPEFLTYFQNEAQLDKSGLPSDRFFAERPEGSVSTLKIQRTQQEDSAVYLCASGNVGAIYNEQFFGPGTRLTVL.